This T cell receptor (beta chain) was identified during a study of T cells after yellow fever vaccination. General study results and limits: The secondary T-cell response peaked on day 5, not day 15, but was weaker.

TCRdb reanalysed the 5' RACE reads using MiXCR and keeps one entry per CDR3 protein. Of under 50,000 distinct CDR3 sequences listed, just under 6.5% are singletons. The V gene end was trimmed by 0 bases and the J gene end by 2 bases; junction bases not matched to a gene: 1. The CDR3 is 15 residues long. Germline CDR1 reads MNHEY; CDR2 reads SVGAGI. The material sequenced was PBMCs, either bulk or a sorted T-cell subset (CD4+, CD8+, memory, or dextramer-sorted; not recorded which), taken 45 days after the yellow fever booster vaccination. V is TRBV6-5 and J is TRBJ2-3, with 8 bases aligning to TRBD2. The sequence was obtained from a man aged 25 to 45 who received the YFV17D yellow fever vaccine. The CDR3 is CASSYSAGDTDTQYF. CDR3 bases: TGTGCCAGCAGTTACTCAGCGGGGGACACAGATACGCAGTATTTT.